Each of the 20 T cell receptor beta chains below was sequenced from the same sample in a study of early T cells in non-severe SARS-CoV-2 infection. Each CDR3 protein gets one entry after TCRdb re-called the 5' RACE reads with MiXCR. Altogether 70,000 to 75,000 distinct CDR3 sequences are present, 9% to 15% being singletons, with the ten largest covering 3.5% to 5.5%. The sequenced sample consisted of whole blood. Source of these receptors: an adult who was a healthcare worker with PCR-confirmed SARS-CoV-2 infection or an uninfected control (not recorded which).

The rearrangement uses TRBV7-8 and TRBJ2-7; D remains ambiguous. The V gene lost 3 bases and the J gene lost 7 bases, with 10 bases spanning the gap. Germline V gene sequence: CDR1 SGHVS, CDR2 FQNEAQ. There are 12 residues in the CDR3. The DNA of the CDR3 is TGTGCCAGCAGCTTTGGGGTCGGTGAGCAGTACTTC. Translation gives CASSFGVGEQYF.

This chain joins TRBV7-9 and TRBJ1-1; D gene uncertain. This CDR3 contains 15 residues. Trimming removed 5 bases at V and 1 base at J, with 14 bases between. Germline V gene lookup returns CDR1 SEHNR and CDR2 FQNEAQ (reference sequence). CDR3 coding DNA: TGTGCCAGCAGCCAAAGGAACCAGAGGAACACTGAAGCTTTCTTT. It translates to CASSQRNQRNTEAFF.

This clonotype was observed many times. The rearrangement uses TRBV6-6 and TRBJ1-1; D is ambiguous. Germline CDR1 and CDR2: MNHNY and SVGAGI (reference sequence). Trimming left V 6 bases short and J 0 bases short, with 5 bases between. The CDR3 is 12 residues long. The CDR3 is CASRALNTEAFF. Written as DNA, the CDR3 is TGTGCCAGCAGGGCCTTGAACACTGAAGCTTTCTTT.

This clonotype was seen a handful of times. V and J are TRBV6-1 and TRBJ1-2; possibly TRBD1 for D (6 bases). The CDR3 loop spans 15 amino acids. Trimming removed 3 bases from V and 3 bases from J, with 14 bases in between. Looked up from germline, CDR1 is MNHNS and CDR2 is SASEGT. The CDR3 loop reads CASSDWGRPDYGYTF. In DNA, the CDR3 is TGTGCCAGCAGTGACTGGGGGCGCCCCGACTATGGCTACACCTTC.

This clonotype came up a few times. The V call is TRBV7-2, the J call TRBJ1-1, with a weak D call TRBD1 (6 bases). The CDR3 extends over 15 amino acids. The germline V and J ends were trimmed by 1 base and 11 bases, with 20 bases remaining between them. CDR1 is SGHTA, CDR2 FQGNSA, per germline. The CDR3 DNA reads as TGTGCCAGCAGCTTAGTAGGGGGAAGCCCTCTGGGGGCTTTCTTT. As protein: CASSLVGGSPLGAFF.

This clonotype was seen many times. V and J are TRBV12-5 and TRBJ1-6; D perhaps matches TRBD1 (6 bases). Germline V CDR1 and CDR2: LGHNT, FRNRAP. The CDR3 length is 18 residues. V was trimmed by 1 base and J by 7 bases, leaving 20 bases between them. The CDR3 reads CASGLALTGGSINSPLHF. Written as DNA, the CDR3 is TGTGCTAGTGGTTTGGCCCTGACAGGCGGATCGATAAATTCACCCCTCCACTTT.

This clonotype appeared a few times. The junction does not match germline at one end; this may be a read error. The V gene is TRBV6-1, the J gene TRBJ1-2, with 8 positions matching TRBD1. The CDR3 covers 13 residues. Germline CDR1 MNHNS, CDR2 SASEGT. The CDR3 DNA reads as TGCGCCAGCAGTCCGGACAGGGTCAATGGCTACACCTTC. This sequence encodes CASSPDRVNGYTF.

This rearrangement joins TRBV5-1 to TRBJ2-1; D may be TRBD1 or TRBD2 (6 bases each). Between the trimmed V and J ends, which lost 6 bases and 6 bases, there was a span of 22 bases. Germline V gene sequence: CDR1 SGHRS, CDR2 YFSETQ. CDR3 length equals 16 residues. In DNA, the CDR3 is TGCGCCAGCACTCCGAATCTGGGGGGCGCGGCCAATGAGCAGTTCTTC. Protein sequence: CASTPNLGGAANEQFF.

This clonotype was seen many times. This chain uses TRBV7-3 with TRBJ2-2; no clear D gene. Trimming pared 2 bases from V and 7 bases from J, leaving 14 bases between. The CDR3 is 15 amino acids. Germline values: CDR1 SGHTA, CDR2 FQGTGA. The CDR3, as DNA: TGTGCCAGCAGCTTAGGCTTTGACCCGGGCGGGGAGCTGTTTTTT. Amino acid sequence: CASSLGFDPGGELFF.

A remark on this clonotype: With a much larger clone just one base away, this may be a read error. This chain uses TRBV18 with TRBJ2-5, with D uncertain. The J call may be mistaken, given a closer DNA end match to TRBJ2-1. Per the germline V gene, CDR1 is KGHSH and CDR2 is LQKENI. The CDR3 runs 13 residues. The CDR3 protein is CASSPPNQETQFF. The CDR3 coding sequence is TGTGCCAGCTCACCCCCGAACCAAGAGACCCAGTTCTTC.

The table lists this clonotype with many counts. The CDR3 DNA reads TGTGCCAGCAGTTTGGGCAGGGCCCAAGGAGCCAAAAACATTCAGTACTTC. Translation: CASSLGRAQGAKNIQYF. The gene calls are TRBV12-3 or TRBV12-4 and TRBJ2-4; possibly TRBD1 for D (5 bases). The CDR3 extends over 17 amino acids. The ends were cut back, 3 bases at V and 0 bases at J, with 15 bases in the middle.

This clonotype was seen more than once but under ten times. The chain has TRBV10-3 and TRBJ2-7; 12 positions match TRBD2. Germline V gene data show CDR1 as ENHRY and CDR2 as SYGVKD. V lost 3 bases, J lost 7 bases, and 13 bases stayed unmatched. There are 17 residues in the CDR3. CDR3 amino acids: CAISDPLAGGPGEEQYF. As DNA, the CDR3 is TGTGCCATCAGTGACCCACTAGCGGGAGGCCCGGGGGAGGAGCAGTACTTC.

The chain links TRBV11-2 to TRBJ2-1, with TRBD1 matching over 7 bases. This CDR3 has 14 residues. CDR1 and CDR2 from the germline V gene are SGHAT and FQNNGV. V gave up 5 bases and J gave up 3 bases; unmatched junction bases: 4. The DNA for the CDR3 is TGTGCCAGCAGCACAAGGGACAGCTACAATGAGCAGTTCTTC. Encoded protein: CASSTRDSYNEQFF.

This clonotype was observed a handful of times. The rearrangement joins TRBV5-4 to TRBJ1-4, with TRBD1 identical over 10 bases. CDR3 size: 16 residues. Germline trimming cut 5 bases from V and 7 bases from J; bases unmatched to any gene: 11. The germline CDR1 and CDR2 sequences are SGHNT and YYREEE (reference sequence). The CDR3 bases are TGTGCCAGCAGTCAGTCCGGGACAGGGGAGAGTGAAAAACTGTTTTTT. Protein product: CASSQSGTGESEKLFF.

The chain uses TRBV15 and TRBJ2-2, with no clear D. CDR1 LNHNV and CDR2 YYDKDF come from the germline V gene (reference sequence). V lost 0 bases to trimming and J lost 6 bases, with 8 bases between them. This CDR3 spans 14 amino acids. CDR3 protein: CATSREVVAGELFF. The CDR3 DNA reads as TGTGCCACCAGCAGAGAGGTTGTGGCCGGGGAGCTGTTTTTT.

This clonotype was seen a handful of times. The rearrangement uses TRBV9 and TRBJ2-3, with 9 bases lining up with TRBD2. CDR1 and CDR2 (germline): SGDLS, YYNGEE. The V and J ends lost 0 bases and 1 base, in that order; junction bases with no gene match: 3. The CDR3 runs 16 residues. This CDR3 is CASSVGVAGGTDTQYF. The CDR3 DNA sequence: TGTGCCAGCAGCGTAGGGGTAGCGGGGGGCACAGATACGCAGTATTTT.

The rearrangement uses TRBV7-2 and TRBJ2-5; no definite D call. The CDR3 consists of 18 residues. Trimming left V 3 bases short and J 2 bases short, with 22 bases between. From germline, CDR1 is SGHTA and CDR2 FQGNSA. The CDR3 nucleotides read TGTGCCAGCAGCTTTGGGGTAATAATCGGTTCGCCGCAAGAGACCCAGTACTTC. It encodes CASSFGVIIGSPQETQYF.

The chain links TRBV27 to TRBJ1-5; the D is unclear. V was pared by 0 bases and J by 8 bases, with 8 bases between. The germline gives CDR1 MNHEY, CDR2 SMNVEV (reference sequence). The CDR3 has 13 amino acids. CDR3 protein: CASSLSALEPQHF. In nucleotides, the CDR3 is TGTGCCAGCAGTTTATCTGCTTTAGAGCCCCAGCATTTT.

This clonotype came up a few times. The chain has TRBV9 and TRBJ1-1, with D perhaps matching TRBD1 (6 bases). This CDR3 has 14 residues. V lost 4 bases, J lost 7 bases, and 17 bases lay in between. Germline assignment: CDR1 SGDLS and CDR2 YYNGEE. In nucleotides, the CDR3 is TGTGCCAGCAGCATACGACAGGATTCTGGTGAAGCTTTCTTT. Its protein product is CASSIRQDSGEAFF.

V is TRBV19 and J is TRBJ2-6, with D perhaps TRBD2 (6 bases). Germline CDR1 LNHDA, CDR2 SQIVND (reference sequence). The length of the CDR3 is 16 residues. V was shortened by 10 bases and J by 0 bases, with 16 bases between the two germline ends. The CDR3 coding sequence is TGTGCCACCTCCGGGAGTAAGATCTCTGGGGCCAACGTCCTGACTTTC. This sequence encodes CATSGSKISGANVLTF. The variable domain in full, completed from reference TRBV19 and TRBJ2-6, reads DGGITQSPKYLFRKEGQNVTLSCEQNLNHDAMYWYRQDPGQGLRLIYYSQIVNDFQKGDIAEGYSVSREKKESFPLTVTSAQKNPTAFYLCATSGSKISGANVLTFGAGSRLTVL.